Following are 27 T cell receptor beta chains from one sample sequenced in a study of T cells after posttransplantation cyclophosphamide. The assay was immunoSEQ multiplex PCR, and TCRdb's table has in-frame clones only and misses some. The sample carries about 2,800 clones, over 75% recorded once. Sample: CD8+ T cells sorted from PBMCs. The source is a woman in her fifties or sixties in good health and a related stem cell transplant donor.

The chain carries TRBV5-1 and TRBJ2-1, with D tentatively TRBD1 (5 bases). Germline CDR1 and CDR2: SGHRS and YFSETQ. The CDR3 sequence is 14 residues long. Trimming pared 2 bases from V and 4 bases from J, leaving 10 bases between. Here the CDR3 reads CASSFQGTYNEQFF. CDR3 sequence (DNA): TGCGCCAGCAGCTTCCAGGGAACGTACAATGAGCAGTTCTTC.

The rearrangement uses TRBV4-2 and TRBJ2-2; no clear D gene. From germline, CDR1 is LGHNA and CDR2 YNFKEQ. Between the trimmed V and J ends, which lost 4 bases and 1 base, there was a span of 10 bases. The CDR3 is 15 amino acids. As DNA, the CDR3 is TGTGCCAGCAGCCTCGACTTTGTGAACACCGGGGAGCTGTTTTTT. It encodes CASSLDFVNTGELFF.

This clone was picked up one time. This sequence joins TRBV10-2 and TRBJ1-6; the D is unclear. This CDR3 comprises 20 residues. V was cut by 3 bases and J by 5 bases, with 26 bases left in between. CDR1 and CDR2 (germline): WSHSY, SAAADI. This CDR3 is CASSEWRTEQLPLNNSPLHF. The CDR3 DNA sequence: TGCGCCAGCAGTGAATGGAGGACCGAGCAACTCCCCCTGAATAATTCACCCCTCCACTTT.

This chain joins TRBV11-3 and TRBJ2-1; 9 nucleotides agree with TRBD2. Per the germline V gene, CDR1 is SGHNT and CDR2 is YENEEA. With 0 bases clipped from V and 5 bases from J, the junction kept 5 bases outside the gene matches. The CDR3 runs to 16 residues. CDR3 DNA: TGTGCCAGCAGCTTAGATGGACTAGCGCCTAACAATGAGCAGTTCTTC. This codes for CASSLDGLAPNNEQFF.

The CDR3 loop reads CASSEQTGFSKNIQYF. The CDR3 nucleotides read TGTGCCAGCAGCGAGCAGACAGGGTTTTCCAAAAACATTCAGTACTTC. V is TRBV7-9 and J is TRBJ2-4, with 7 bases fitting TRBD1. CDR3 size: 16 residues. V shed 5 bases, J shed 2 bases, and the junction held 9 bases outside the gene matches. The germline V gene has CDR1 SEHNR and CDR2 FQNEAQ (reference sequence).

The chain couples TRBV14 to TRBJ2-7; maybe TRBD1 (6 bases). Trimming took 2 bases from V and 3 from J, leaving 11 bases between them. The CDR3 extends over 14 amino acids. Germline V gene sequence: CDR1 SGHDN, CDR2 FVKESK. The CDR3 coding sequence is TGTGCCAGCAGCCAAAGGACAGCCCGCTACGAGCAGTACTTC. This codes for CASSQRTARYEQYF. The full variable domain, completed using reference TRBV14 and TRBJ2-7, is EAGVTQFPSHSVIEKGQTVTLRCDPISGHDNLYWYRRVMGKEIKFLLHFVKESKQDESGMPNNRFLAERTGGTYSTLKVQPAELEDSGVYFCASSQRTARYEQYFGPGTRLTVT.

The V call is TRBV7-8, the J call TRBJ1-3; D possibly corresponds to TRBD1 (6 bases). The CDR3 sequence is 15 residues long. Germline values: CDR1 SGHVS, CDR2 FQNEAQ. Trimming stripped 4 bases from V and 3 bases from J, with 13 bases between. CDR3 loop: CASSSGTGSGNTIYF. DNA of the CDR3: TGTGCCAGCAGCTCTGGAACAGGGAGTGGAAACACCATATATTTT.

The rearrangement links TRBV27 to TRBJ2-1; 10 nucleotides agree with TRBD1. The CDR3 runs 15 residues. V shed 3 bases and J 7 bases; nucleotides not matched to a gene: 6. Looked up from germline, CDR1 is MNHEY and CDR2 is SMNVEV (reference sequence). The CDR3 region is CASSFGTGVRNEQFF. CDR3 in DNA: TGTGCCAGCAGTTTTGGGACAGGGGTGAGGAATGAGCAGTTCTTC.

The chain combines TRBV6-4 with TRBJ2-5; D is uncertain. Germline values: CDR1 MRHNA, CDR2 SNTAGT. This CDR3 is built from 14 residues. Trimming shortened V by 0 bases and J by 5 bases, and 10 bases separated the two germline ends. CDR3 protein: CASSDSKLPETQYF. CDR3 DNA: TGTGCCAGCAGTGACTCGAAACTCCCGGAGACCCAGTACTTC.

The chain uses TRBV5-4 and TRBJ2-3; D not certain. Germline lookup yields CDR1 SGHNT and CDR2 YYREEE (reference sequence). Trimming took 3 bases from V and 6 from J, leaving 8 bases between them. There are 12 residues in the CDR3. In DNA form, the CDR3 reads TGTGCCAGCAGCTCCCTTTCCGATACGCAGTATTTT. This codes for CASSSLSDTQYF.

The chain has TRBV7-6 and TRBJ1-1; TRBD1 agrees at 8 bases. Germline-derived CDR1 and CDR2 are SGHVS and FNYEAQ. The CDR3 has 13 residues. J gave up 7 bases and V 5 bases, and 6 bases lay outside the gene matches. The DNA for the CDR3 is TGTGCCAGCAGCATGACAGGGGCCAGTGAAGCTTTCTTT. Encoded protein: CASSMTGASEAFF.

The CDR3 protein is CSVRPQDSYEQYF. Written as DNA, the CDR3 is TGCAGCGTTCGCCCCCAGGACTCCTACGAGCAGTACTTC. The genes are TRBV29-1 and TRBJ2-7; D gene uncertain. CDR3 length equals 13 residues. Germline V gene sequence: CDR1 SQVTM, CDR2 ANQGSEA. V was trimmed by 5 bases and J by 0 bases, leaving 11 bases between them.

The genes are TRBV29-1 and TRBJ1-2; D might be TRBD1 (6 bases). The CDR3 has 14 residues. CDR1 is SQVTM, CDR2 ANQGSEA, per germline. The V and J ends lost 1 base and 2 bases respectively, with 11 bases between them. The DNA of the CDR3 is TGCAGCGTTGAAGGGGGACACGGAAACTATGGCTACACCTTC. Translating gives CSVEGGHGNYGYTF.

The sample holds a few counts of this clone. The chain employs TRBV5-1 and TRBJ2-1; 10 bases match TRBD2. The CDR3 length is 16 residues. V was pared by 3 bases and J by 5 bases, with 8 bases of the junction left unmatched. The V gene's germline CDR1 is SGHRS and CDR2 YFSETQ. DNA of the CDR3: TGCGCCAGCAGCTCCACTAGCGGGGTATTCAACAATGAGCAGTTCTTC. Translation gives CASSSTSGVFNNEQFF.

The rearrangement joins TRBV19 to TRBJ2-2; 7 bases map to TRBD1. The CDR3 totals 14 residues. Per the germline V gene, CDR1 is LNHDA and CDR2 is SQIVND (reference sequence). The V gene end was trimmed by 6 bases and the J gene end by 7 bases; junction bases not matched to a gene: 8. The CDR3 DNA follows: TGTGCCAGTAGCAAACAGGGGCTTGGCGGGGAGCTGTTTTTT. Amino acid sequence: CASSKQGLGGELFF.

The chain recombines TRBV27 with TRBJ2-3; TRBD2 matches at 15 bases. The V and J ends lost 2 bases and 1 base, in that order; junction bases with no gene match: 10. Germline CDR1 MNHEY, CDR2 SMNVEV (reference sequence). The length of the CDR3 is 20 residues. The CDR3 nucleotides are TGTGCCAGCAGTTTAATGGGACTAGCGGGGGGACCCAAAGGCACAGATACGCAGTATTTT. Its translation is CASSLMGLAGGPKGTDTQYF.

The J gene is TRBJ2-1, the V gene TRBV4-1; D is unresolved. This CDR3 has 13 amino acids. V lost 0 bases and J 8 bases, leaving 8 bases between the germline ends. Germline V gives CDR1 MGHRA, CDR2 YSYEKL. DNA of the CDR3: TGCGCCAGCAGCCAAGATCGCGTTGATGAGCAGTTCTTC. Translating gives CASSQDRVDEQFF.

This clone was detected once. For the CDR3, the DNA is TGTGCCAGCAGCCCAATGGGGCCAAACTACGAGCAGTACTTC. This translates into CASSPMGPNYEQYF. The V call is TRBV9, the J call TRBJ2-7; TRBD1 is a possible D gene (5 bases). The V end lost 4 bases, the J end lost 3 bases, and 14 bases lay between the germline ends. The germline V gene has CDR1 SGDLS and CDR2 YYNGEE. This CDR3 has 14 amino acids.

The rearrangement uses TRBV15 and TRBJ2-2; 11 bases agree with TRBD1. This CDR3 has 13 residues. The J segment lost 10 bases and the V segment lost 11 bases, leaving 9 bases of the junction unmatched. CDR1 LNHNV and CDR2 YYDKDF come from the germline V gene (reference sequence). CDR3 nucleotide sequence: TGTGCCGGAGGGACAGGGGGGTCTATGGAGCTGTTTTTT. Protein sequence: CAGGTGGSMELFF.

This chain uses TRBV7-2 with TRBJ2-7; TRBD1 might be the D (5 bases). The CDR3 spans 14 residues. From germline, CDR1 is SGHTA and CDR2 FQGNSA. V was pared by 6 bases and J by 0 bases, with 12 bases between. The CDR3 DNA is TGTGCCAGCAGGTACCTACAGGCCTCCTACGAGCAGTACTTC. Translation: CASRYLQASYEQYF.

The rearrangement joins TRBV4-1 to TRBJ2-1; a weak D match, TRBD2 (5 bases). The CDR3 extends over 13 amino acids. V lost 1 base and J lost 8, with 9 bases in between. Germline CDR1 MGHRA, CDR2 YSYEKL. CDR3: CASSQVEVDEQFF. DNA for the CDR3: TGCGCCAGCAGCCAAGTGGAGGTCGATGAGCAGTTCTTC.

The chain joins TRBV6-4 to TRBJ1-5, with D perhaps TRBD1 (6 bases). The CDR3 sequence is 17 residues long. Germline V lookup: CDR1 MRHNA, CDR2 SNTAGT. The ends were cut back, 3 bases at V and 2 bases at J, with 17 bases in the middle. Written as DNA, the CDR3 is TGTGCCAGCAGTGATACTCGGGACATTACAGGCAATCAGCCCCAGCATTTT. It encodes CASSDTRDITGNQPQHF.

The V gene is TRBV10-2, the J gene TRBJ2-1; D gene uncertain. CDR3 length equals 13 residues. In germline, CDR1 is WSHSY, CDR2 SAAADI. V lost 6 bases and J 1 base, leaving 7 bases between the germline ends. The CDR3 is CASRALSYNEQFF. The CDR3 DNA reads TGCGCCAGCAGGGCACTATCCTACAATGAGCAGTTCTTC.

This clone was detected a few times. The genes are TRBV4-2 and TRBJ1-1; 8 nucleotides align to TRBD1. The CDR3 contains 15 residues. V was pared by 3 bases and J by 3 bases, with 6 bases of the junction left unmatched. Per the germline V gene, CDR1 is LGHNA and CDR2 is YNFKEQ. The CDR3 spells CASSQTGEVHTEAFF. For the CDR3, the DNA is TGTGCCAGCAGCCAGACAGGGGAGGTACACACTGAAGCTTTCTTT.

This clone occurred once. In nucleotides, the CDR3 is TGTGCCTGGAGCTCGATCCCGGGACTAGCGGACACCGGGGAGCTGTTTTTT. Its protein is CAWSSIPGLADTGELFF. This chain uses TRBV30 with TRBJ2-2, with 11 bases that match TRBD2. This CDR3 is 17 amino acids long. CDR1 is GTSNPN, CDR2 SVGIG, per germline (reference sequence). V gave up 3 bases and J gave up 3 bases; unmatched junction bases: 9.

The chain is built from TRBV11-2 and TRBJ2-3; 9 bases match TRBD1. This CDR3 has 18 residues. Germline CDR1 and CDR2: SGHAT and FQNNGV. V lost 4 bases to trimming and J lost 2 bases; unmatched junction nucleotides: 13. The CDR3 spells CASSSPAPGQGLTDTQYF. For the CDR3, the DNA is TGTGCCAGCAGCTCTCCTGCCCCGGGACAGGGACTCACAGATACGCAGTATTTT.

This chain uses TRBV27 with TRBJ1-1, with D uncertain. CDR3 length: 14 residues. Germline V gives CDR1 MNHEY, CDR2 SMNVEV (reference sequence). V was cut by 4 bases and J by 0 bases, with 9 bases left in between. This chain's CDR3 is CASSSGLLNTEAFF. The CDR3 nucleotides read TGTGCCAGCAGTTCCGGACTCTTGAACACTGAAGCTTTCTTT.